Following are 19 T cell receptor beta chains from one sample sequenced in a study of Graves' ophthalmopathy and Graves' hyperthyroidism. From RNA, the CDR3 regions of TCR beta chains were amplified and sequenced. HTBI primers served in a first-round RT-PCR, which a second-round multiplex PCR followed. TCRdb redid the calling of the multiplex PCR reads with MiXCR, one entry per CDR3 protein. The table has 680,000 or so distinct CDR3 sequences, about a fifth seen once. The sample comprised peripheral blood. The receptors were gathered from a woman between 18 and 29 years old with stable Graves' hyperthyroidism. Some clones in this sample may be carry-over from other donors' samples.

This clonotype was counted many times. CDR3 sequence (DNA): TGCAGCGTCAGAGCAGGGTGGTACACCGGGGAGCTGTTTTTT. Amino acid sequence: CSVRAGWYTGELFF. The V and J genes are TRBV29-1 and TRBJ2-2; a weak D match, TRBD1 (5 bases). Looked up from germline, CDR1 is SQVTM and CDR2 is ANQGSEA. The ends were cut back, 6 bases at V and 3 bases at J, with 14 bases in the middle. This CDR3 is 14 amino acids long.

The chain uses TRBV24-1 and TRBJ1-5; D gene unclear. V lost 5 bases and J 4 bases, leaving 5 bases between the germline ends. Germline CDR1 reads KGHDR; CDR2 reads SFDVKD. The CDR3 spans 12 residues. CDR3 residues: CATSVGNQPQHF. Here the CDR3 DNA reads TGTGCCACCAGTGTGGGGAATCAGCCCCAGCATTTT.

This clonotype has at least ten counts. V usage is TRBV6-2 or TRBV6-3 and J usage is TRBJ1-1; D possibly corresponds to TRBD1 (5 bases). The CDR3 runs to 13 residues. Trimming took 6 bases from V and 6 from J, leaving 14 bases between them. Germline-derived CDR1 and CDR2 are MNHEY and SVGEGT. The CDR3 spells CASSPQVSAEAFF. CDR3 in DNA: TGTGCCAGCAGCCCACAGGTCTCGGCTGAAGCTTTCTTT.

There are many counts of this clonotype. The chain has TRBV6-5 and TRBJ1-1; D unclear. Trimming took off 2 bases at V and 9 bases at J, with 13 bases between the two ends. The CDR3 extends over 13 amino acids. Germline CDR1 is MNHEY and CDR2 is SVGAGI. CDR3 sequence: CASSYGFEGKAFF. CDR3 sequence (DNA): TGTGCCAGCAGTTACGGGTTCGAGGGAAAAGCTTTCTTT.

The chain joins TRBV11-3 to TRBJ1-2; 7 bases fit TRBD1. Germline V gene sequence: CDR1 SGHNT, CDR2 YENEEA. J gave up 6 bases and V 4 bases, and 11 bases lay outside the gene matches. CDR3 length equals 15 residues. The CDR3 nucleotides read TGTGCCAGCAGCTCGCCTCGACAGGGCCGAGATGGCTACACCTTC. It yields the protein CASSSPRQGRDGYTF.

The chain carries TRBV15 and TRBJ2-7, with D possibly called TRBD1 or TRBD2 (5 bases each). From germline, CDR1 is LNHNV and CDR2 YYDKDF (reference sequence). The CDR3 runs 14 residues. With 8 bases removed from V and 0 bases from J, the gap between germline ends came to 14 bases. CDR3 amino acids: CATREGLLSYEQYF. In DNA, the CDR3 is TGTGCCACCCGAGAGGGGCTCCTCTCCTACGAGCAGTACTTC.

The V call is TRBV28, the J call TRBJ1-5; D is undetermined. CDR3 length: 14 amino acids. Trimming removed 6 bases from V and 5 bases from J, with 14 bases in between. Looked up from germline, CDR1 is MDHEN and CDR2 is SYDVKM. As DNA, the CDR3 is TGTGCCAGCAGGTACGGCCAGAGCTATCAGCCCCAGCATTTT. Encoded protein: CASRYGQSYQPQHF.

This clonotype was counted at least ten times. The junction departs from the called germline gene at one end, perhaps through a read error. V usage is TRBV15 and J usage is TRBJ1-2; D remains ambiguous. Germline values: CDR1 LNHNV, CDR2 YYDKDF (reference sequence). The CDR3 covers 13 residues. For the CDR3, the DNA is TGTGCCACCAGCCGAGACAAGAACTATGGCTACACCTTC. It yields the protein CATSRDKNYGYTF.

The table lists this clonotype with many counts. V gene TRBV18 combines with J gene TRBJ1-3, with D hard to call. This CDR3 comprises 15 residues. In germline, CDR1 is KGHSH, CDR2 LQKENI. V was cut by 1 base and J by 1 base, with 8 bases left in between. The CDR3 DNA follows: TGTGCCAGCTCACCACTATCACAGTCTGGAAACACCATATATTTT. Translation gives CASSPLSQSGNTIYF.

This clonotype was observed at least ten times. The junction does not match germline at one end; this may be a read error. The gene calls are TRBV27 and TRBJ2-5; 7 bases match TRBD1. There are 14 residues in the CDR3. Germline V gives CDR1 MNHEY, CDR2 SMNVEV (reference sequence). DNA for the CDR3: TGTGCCAGCAGTCCTAACAGGGGAGTGGAGACCAAGTACTTC. This sequence encodes CASSPNRGVETKYF.

This clonotype was detected ten times or more. The chain carries TRBV30 and TRBJ1-1; TRBD1 agrees at 11 bases. V was clipped by 5 bases and J by 1 base; unmatched bases: 3. CDR1 GTSNPN and CDR2 SVGIG come from the germline V gene (reference sequence). The CDR3 contains 14 residues. CDR3 region: CAWRTGGQNTEAFF. The CDR3 DNA reads TGTGCCTGGCGGACAGGGGGCCAGAACACTGAAGCTTTCTTT.

The chain joins TRBV7-9 to TRBJ1-1; D is undetermined. Germline loops: CDR1 SEHNR, CDR2 FQNEAQ (reference sequence). V was cut by 5 bases and J by 1 base, with 14 bases left in between. The CDR3 runs 15 residues. The CDR3 reads CASSPETGGNTEAFF. The CDR3 DNA sequence: TGTGCCAGCAGCCCTGAGACTGGAGGGAACACTGAAGCTTTCTTT. The full variable domain, completed using reference TRBV7-9 and TRBJ1-1, is DTGVSQNPRHKITKRGQNVTFRCDPISEHNRLYWYRQTLGQGPEFLTYFQNEAQLEKSRLLSDRFSAERPKGSFSTLEIQRTEQGDSAMYLCASSPETGGNTEAFFGQGTRLTVV.

This clonotype has at least ten counts. The genes are TRBV19 and TRBJ1-1; 7 bases fit TRBD1. Unmatched junction bases numbered 6, after V lost 5 bases and J lost 3 bases. This CDR3 contains 14 residues. Looked up from germline, CDR1 is LNHDA and CDR2 is SQIVND (reference sequence). The CDR3 loop is CASSVRDSYTEAFF. The CDR3 DNA sequence: TGTGCCAGTAGTGTCCGGGACAGTTACACTGAAGCTTTCTTT.

The chain uses TRBV12-5 and TRBJ1-1; the D is unclear. The CDR3 length is 16 residues. Germline CDR1 LGHNT, CDR2 FRNRAP. Trimming removed 7 bases from V and 4 bases from J, with 22 bases in between. The CDR3 here is CASVIDPPGVVTEAFF. CDR3 coding DNA: TGTGCTAGTGTCATCGATCCCCCTGGGGTTGTCACTGAAGCTTTCTTT.

This clonotype was seen many times. The rearrangement uses TRBV9 and TRBJ2-7, with unresolved D. CDR3 length: 13 residues. CDR1 is SGDLS, CDR2 YYNGEE, per germline. V gave up 0 bases and J gave up 6 bases, with 10 bases separating them. In DNA, the CDR3 is TGTGCCAGCAGCGTAGCCAGTCTGGGCGAGCAGTACTTC. This encodes CASSVASLGEQYF.

This clonotype was seen many times. The J gene is TRBJ1-5, the V gene TRBV28; tentative D call: TRBD1 (6 bases). Germline CDR1 reads MDHEN; CDR2 reads SYDVKM. Deletions cut 2 bases from V and 7 bases from J, with 12 bases between. CDR3 length: 14 amino acids. CDR3 in amino acids: CASSLEQGGQPQHF. In DNA, the CDR3 is TGTGCCAGCAGTTTAGAACAGGGTGGCCAGCCCCAGCATTTT.

This clonotype came up many times. The chain links TRBV6-5 to TRBJ2-2; 7 bases fit TRBD1. After removal of 5 bases from V and 5 bases from J, the junction contained 2 bases not matched to a gene. The CDR3 contains 13 residues. Germline loops: CDR1 MNHEY, CDR2 SVGAGI. This chain's CDR3 is CASSIQGTGELFF. The CDR3 coding sequence is TGTGCCAGCAGTATACAGGGGACCGGGGAGCTGTTTTTT.

This clonotype occurred many times. CDR3: CASSQEGLGQLRYEQYF. The DNA of the CDR3 is TGTGCCAGCAGTCAGGAGGGCCTAGGGCAACTCCGCTACGAGCAGTACTTC. This rearrangement joins TRBV28 to TRBJ2-7, with D possibly TRBD2 on 6 matching bases. The V gene lost 5 bases and the J gene lost 3 bases, with 23 bases spanning the gap. This CDR3 is 17 amino acids long. Per germline, CDR1 MDHEN and CDR2 SYDVKM.

In this sample, this clonotype turned up many times. The V call is TRBV20-1, the J call TRBJ1-2; 7 nucleotides line up with TRBD1. The CDR3 is 13 residues long. Germline trimming cut 6 bases from V and 6 bases from J; bases unmatched to any gene: 10. Per the germline V gene, CDR1 is DFQATT and CDR2 is SNEGSKA (reference sequence). In nucleotides, the CDR3 is TGCAGTGCGGGTGTAGGGGGCGGAGATGGCTACACCTTC. Amino acids: CSAGVGGGDGYTF.